This T cell receptor beta chain was identified in a study of blood T cell repertoires in COVID-19. Profiled with immunoSEQ multiplex PCR; TCRdb holds only in-frame clones, not every one. The sample includes roughly 83,000 clones, around 87% of them seen just once. The clonotype comes from a man at least 80 years old with active or convalescent COVID-19. Source material: peripheral blood.

CDR3 amino acids: CASSASWTADTEAFF. CDR3 sequence (DNA): TGTGCCAGCAGCGCGAGCTGGACAGCCGACACTGAAGCTTTCTTT. The gene calls are TRBV21-1 and TRBJ1-1; TRBD1 is the table's D call and was not checked against the DNA. TRBV21-1 is marked as a pseudogene. This CDR3 has 15 amino acids.